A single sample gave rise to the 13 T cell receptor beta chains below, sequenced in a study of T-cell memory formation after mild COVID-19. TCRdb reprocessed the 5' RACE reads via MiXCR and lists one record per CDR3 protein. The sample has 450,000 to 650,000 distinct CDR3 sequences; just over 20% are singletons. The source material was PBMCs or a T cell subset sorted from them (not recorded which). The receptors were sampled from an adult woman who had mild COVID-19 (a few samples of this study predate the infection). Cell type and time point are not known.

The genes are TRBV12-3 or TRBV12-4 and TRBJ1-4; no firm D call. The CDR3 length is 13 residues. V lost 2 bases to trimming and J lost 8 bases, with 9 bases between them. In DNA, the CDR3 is TGTGCCAGCAGTTTACGAGGCCAGGAAAAACTGTTTTTT. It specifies CASSLRGQEKLFF.

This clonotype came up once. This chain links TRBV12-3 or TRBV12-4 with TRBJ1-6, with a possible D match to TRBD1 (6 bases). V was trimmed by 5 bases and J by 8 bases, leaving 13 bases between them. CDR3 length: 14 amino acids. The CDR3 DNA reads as TGTGCCAGCAGTGTCGGACAGTTTTATTCACCCCTCCACTTT. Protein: CASSVGQFYSPLHF.

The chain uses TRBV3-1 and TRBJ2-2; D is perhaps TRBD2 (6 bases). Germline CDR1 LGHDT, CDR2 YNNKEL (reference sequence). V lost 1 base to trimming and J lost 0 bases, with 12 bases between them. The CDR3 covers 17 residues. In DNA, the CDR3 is TGTGCCAGCAGCCAAGGCAGTTCGGGAGCGAACACCGGGGAGCTGTTTTTT. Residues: CASSQGSSGANTGELFF.

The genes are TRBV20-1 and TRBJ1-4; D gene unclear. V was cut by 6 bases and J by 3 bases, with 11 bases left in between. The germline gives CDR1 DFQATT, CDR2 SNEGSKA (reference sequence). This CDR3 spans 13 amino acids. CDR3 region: CSAFRRANEKLFF. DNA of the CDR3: TGCAGTGCCTTCAGGAGGGCTAATGAAAAACTGTTTTTT.

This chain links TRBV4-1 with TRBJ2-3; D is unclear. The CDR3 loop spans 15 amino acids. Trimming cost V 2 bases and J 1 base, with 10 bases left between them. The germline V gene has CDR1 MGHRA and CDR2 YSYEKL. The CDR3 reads CASSQSAQRTDTQYF. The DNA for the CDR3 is TGCGCCAGCAGCCAATCGGCGCAGCGCACAGATACGCAGTATTTT.

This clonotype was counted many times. CDR3 protein: CASSQQTASYEQYF. For the CDR3, the DNA is TGTGCCAGCAGCCAGCAGACAGCTAGCTACGAGCAGTACTTC. This sequence joins TRBV14 and TRBJ2-7; tentative D call: TRBD1 (5 bases). The CDR3 contains 14 residues. CDR1 and CDR2 from the germline V gene are SGHDN and FVKESK. The V and J ends lost 3 bases and 3 bases respectively, with 12 bases between them.

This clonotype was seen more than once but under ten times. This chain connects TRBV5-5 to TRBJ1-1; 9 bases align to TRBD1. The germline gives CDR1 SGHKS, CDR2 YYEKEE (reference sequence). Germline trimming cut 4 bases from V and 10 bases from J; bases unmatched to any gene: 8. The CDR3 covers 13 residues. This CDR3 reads CASSLGQGKGAFF. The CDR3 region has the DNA TGTGCCAGCAGCCTTGGACAGGGGAAGGGAGCTTTCTTT.

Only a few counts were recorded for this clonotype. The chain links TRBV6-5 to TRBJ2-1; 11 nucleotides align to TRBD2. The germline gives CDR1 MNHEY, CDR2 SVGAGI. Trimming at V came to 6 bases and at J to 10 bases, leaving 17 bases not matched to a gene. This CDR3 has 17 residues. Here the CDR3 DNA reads TGTGCCAGCAGCCCCGCGATAGCGGGAGGGCCGATAGACGAGCAGTTCTTC. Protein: CASSPAIAGGPIDEQFF.

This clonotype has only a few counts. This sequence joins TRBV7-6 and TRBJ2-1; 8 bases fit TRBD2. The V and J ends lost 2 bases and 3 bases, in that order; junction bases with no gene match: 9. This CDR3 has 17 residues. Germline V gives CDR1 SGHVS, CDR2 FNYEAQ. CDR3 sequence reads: CASSLTSGSPVYNEQFF. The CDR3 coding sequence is TGTGCCAGCAGCTTAACGAGCGGGAGCCCGGTCTACAATGAGCAGTTCTTC.

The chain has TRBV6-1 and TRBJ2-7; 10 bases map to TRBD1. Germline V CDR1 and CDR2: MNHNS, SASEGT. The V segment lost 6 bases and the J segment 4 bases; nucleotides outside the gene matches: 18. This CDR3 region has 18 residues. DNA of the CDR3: TGTGCCAGCAGCGCAAGGACCGGGACAGGGGCGAAAGCTTACGAGCAGTACTTC. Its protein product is CASSARTGTGAKAYEQYF.

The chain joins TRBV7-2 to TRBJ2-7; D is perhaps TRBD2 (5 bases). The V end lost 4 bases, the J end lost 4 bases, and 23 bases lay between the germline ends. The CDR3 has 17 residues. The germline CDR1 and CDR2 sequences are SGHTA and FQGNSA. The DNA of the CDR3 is TGTGCCAGCAGCTGGACCGGCGGGCCTAGCCCCGCTTACGAGCAGTACTTC. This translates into CASSWTGGPSPAYEQYF.

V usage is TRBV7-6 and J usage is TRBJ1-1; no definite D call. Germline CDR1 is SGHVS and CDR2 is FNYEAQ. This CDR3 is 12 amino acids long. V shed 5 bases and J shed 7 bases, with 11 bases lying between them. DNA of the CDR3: TGTGCCAGCAGCCCCGTTGGGAATGAAGCTTTCTTT. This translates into CASSPVGNEAFF.

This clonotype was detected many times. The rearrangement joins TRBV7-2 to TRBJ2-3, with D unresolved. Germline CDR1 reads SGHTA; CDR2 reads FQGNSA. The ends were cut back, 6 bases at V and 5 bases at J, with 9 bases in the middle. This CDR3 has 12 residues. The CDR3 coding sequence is TGTGCCAGCAGGCGACGGTTAGATACGCAGTATTTT. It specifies CASRRRLDTQYF.